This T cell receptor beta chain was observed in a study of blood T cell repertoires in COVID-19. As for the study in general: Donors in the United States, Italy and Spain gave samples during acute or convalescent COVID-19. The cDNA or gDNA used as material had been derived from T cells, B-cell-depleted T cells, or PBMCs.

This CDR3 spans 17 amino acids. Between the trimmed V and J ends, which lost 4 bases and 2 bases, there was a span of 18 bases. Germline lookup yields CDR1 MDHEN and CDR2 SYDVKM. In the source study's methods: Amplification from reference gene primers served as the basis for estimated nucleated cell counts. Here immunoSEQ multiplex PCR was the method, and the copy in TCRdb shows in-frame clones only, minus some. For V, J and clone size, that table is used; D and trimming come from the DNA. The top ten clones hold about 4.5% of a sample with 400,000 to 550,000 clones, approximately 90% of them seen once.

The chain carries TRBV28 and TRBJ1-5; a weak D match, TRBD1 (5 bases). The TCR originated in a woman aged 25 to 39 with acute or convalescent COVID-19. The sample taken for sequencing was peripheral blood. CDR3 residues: CASSSYLWQGGNQPQHF. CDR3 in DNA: TGTGCCAGCAGTTCCTACCTTTGGCAGGGCGGCAATCAGCCCCAGCATTTT.